Following are 5 T cell receptor beta chains from one sample sequenced in a study of response to subunit inactivated influenza vaccine. TCRdb fed the RT-PCR reads into MiXCR, producing one record per CDR3 protein. The sample lists more than 700,000 distinct CDR3 sequences; approximately 21% were seen once. Sequencing was performed on PBMCs from blood, taken approximately 5 days after vaccination. Receptors were obtained from a man between 50 and 59 years old who received an inactivated influenza vaccine.

The table lists this clonotype with a few counts. The V call is TRBV29-1, the J call TRBJ2-7; 12 bases match TRBD1. V dropped 3 bases and J dropped 6; count of bases not matched to a gene: 6. From germline, CDR1 is SQVTM and CDR2 ANQGSEA. CDR3 length: 14 residues. CDR3 residues: CSVDTGTGGFEQYF. The DNA of the CDR3 is TGCAGCGTTGATACCGGGACAGGGGGCTTCGAGCAGTACTTC.

The gene calls are TRBV20-1 and TRBJ1-2; tentative D call: TRBD1 (5 bases). CDR1 is DFQATT, CDR2 SNEGSKA, per germline (reference sequence). This CDR3 comprises 13 residues. The V end lost 0 bases, the J end lost 5 bases, and 10 bases lay between the germline ends. The CDR3 is CSARDGTEYGYTF. The CDR3 bases are TGCAGTGCTAGAGACGGGACGGAGTATGGCTACACCTTC.

This clonotype was found many times. V is TRBV10-3 and J is TRBJ1-2; the D gene is possibly TRBD1 (6 bases). The CDR3 has 14 amino acids. CDR1 is ENHRY, CDR2 SYGVKD, per germline. Trimming stripped 6 bases from V and 6 bases from J, with 17 bases between. The CDR3 nucleotides are TGTGCCATCAGCACCGGTGGGGGGGCGGATGGCTACACCTTC. Amino acids: CAISTGGGADGYTF.

This clonotype came up a few times. The chain couples TRBV12-3 or TRBV12-4 to TRBJ2-1, with D perhaps TRBD1 (6 bases). The CDR3 totals 17 residues. V lost 5 bases to trimming and J lost 2 bases, with 19 bases between them. The DNA of the CDR3 is TGTGCCAGCAGTCCTAACCAGCCGGGACAACCCTACAATGAGCAGTTCTTC. Its protein is CASSPNQPGQPYNEQFF.

V gene TRBV5-1 combines with J gene TRBJ2-2, with TRBD2 identical over 7 bases. Trimming at V came to 6 bases and at J to 0 bases, leaving 5 bases not matched to a gene. The CDR3 runs to 15 residues. CDR1 SGHRS and CDR2 YFSETQ come from the germline V gene. The CDR3 region has the DNA TGCGCCAGCACCCTGGGGACTACGAACACCGGGGAGCTGTTTTTT. Its protein is CASTLGTTNTGELFF.